This paragraph reports one TCR beta chain. The sample originates from a study of CD8+ T cells in alopecia areata. The V gene end was trimmed by 1 base and the J gene end by 5 bases; junction bases not matched to a gene: 1. Germline V gives CDR1 MNHNS, CDR2 SASEGT. CDR3 length: 13 residues. cDNA serving as the sequencing template came from extracted, reverse transcribed RNA. Here immunoSEQ multiplex PCR was the method, and the copy in TCRdb shows in-frame clones only, minus some. The sample lists 200,000 to 250,000 clones, over 60% occurring once. Indicated treatment: oral pan-JAK inhibitor, 5-10 mg twice daily.

The sample here was CD4+ T cells sorted from blood, taken at week 4, from a patient treated with tofacitinib. The receptor was derived from a human donor with alopecia areata. The chain joins TRBV6-1 to TRBJ1-2, with 7 bases aligning to TRBD1. For the CDR3, the DNA is TGTGCCAGCAGTGAAGGACAGGGTTATGGCTACACCTTC. Its protein product is CASSEGQGYGYTF.